The rows below give T cell receptor beta chains drawn from one sample of a study of T cell changes during pregnancy in multiple sclerosis. Clones were read by immunoSEQ multiplex PCR, and TCRdb kept only the in-frame ones, dropping some. The sample includes 56,000 or so clones, approximately 90% of them seen just once. The sample consisted of peripheral blood, taken in the first trimester of pregnancy. These receptors all come from a female donor in good health, enrolled as a control in a pregnancy study. The CDR3 runs from the conserved cysteine through the conserved F or W. Each record gives: J gene, CDR3 length, D gene, clone size, V gene, CDR3 DNA, CDR3 protein. The D gene is left open where the match is weak. Clone size is stated in some rows and not others, as once, few, many or a class when expanded.

TRBJ1-1 9 - - TRBV20-1 TGCAGTGTACAGTCACAGTCCTTCTTT CSVQSQSFF
TRBJ2-7 15 - - TRBV19 TGTGCCAGTAGTATAGAAAGTGGCAACTCCTACGAGCAGTACTTC CASSIESGNSYEQYF
TRBJ2-7 15 - - TRBV6-6 TGTGCCAGCAGCCGCCGAGGTGGGAGCTCCTACGAGCAGTACTTC CASSRRGGSSYEQYF
TRBJ2-6 17 - - TRBV7-6 TGTGCCAGCAGCTTAGAGGACAGACTCTCTGGGGCCAACGTCCTGACTTTC CASSLEDRLSGANVLTF
TRBJ1-1 16 TRBD1 once TRBV9 TGTGCCAGCAGCGGTACAGGGGGCGCGACGAACACTGAAGCTTTCTTT CASSGTGGATNTEAFF
TRBJ2-7 14 - - TRBV7-9 TGTGCCAGCAGCGCGGGCTCGATAAGCTACGAGCAGTACTTC CASSAGSISYEQYF
TRBJ1-4 13 - - TRBV6-5 TGTGCCAGCAGTTATTCTGGGCATGAAAAACTGTTTTTT CASSYSGHEKLFF
TRBJ2-1 14 - - TRBV7-3 TGTGCCAGCAGCTTAACTGCGGGTTACAATGAGCAGTTCTTC CASSLTAGYNEQFF
TRBJ2-7 18 - - TRBV7-9 TGTGCCAGCAGCCCTCGGACAGAAGTGAGCTCTGACCTCTACGAGCAGTACTTC CASSPRTEVSSDLYEQYF
TRBJ2-1 15 TRBD2 - TRBV4-2 TGTGCCAGCAGCCAAGACAGCGGGGGAGGTAATGAGCAGTTCTTC CASSQDSGGGNEQFF
TRBJ2-3 16 - - TRBV7-9 TGTGCCAGCAGCTTATATCTAGCATCGCGCACAGATACGCAGTATTTT CASSLYLASRTDTQYF
TRBJ2-7 15 - once TRBV9 TGTGCCAGCAGCGTAGACTATGGGAGTGTCTACGAGCAGTACTTC CASSVDYGSVYEQYF
TRBJ2-7 15 - - TRBV2 TGTGCCAGCAGTGTTCGCGGGGCCCCATCCTACGAGCAGTACTTC CASSVRGAPSYEQYF
TRBJ2-3 17 TRBD2 once TRBV28 TGTGCCAGCGACGAGGGGAGACTAGCACAGGCCCCAGATACGCAGTATTTT CASDEGRLAQAPDTQYF
TRBJ1-1 15 TRBD1 - TRBV7-2 TGTGCCAGCAGCTTACAGGGGGCTGTAAAAACTGAAGCTTTCTTT CASSLQGAVKTEAFF
TRBJ1-2 12 - - TRBV7-9 TGTGCCAGCAGCTTAGATCAGGGTGGCTACACCTTC CASSLDQGGYTF
TRBJ2-1 14 TRBD1 - TRBV11-3 TGTGCCAGCAGCGCAGGGGGCGAGTTATATGAGCAGTTCTTC CASSAGGELYEQFF
TRBJ2-3 15 TRBD2 - TRBV7-7 TGTGCTAGCAGCTTTAGCGGGGTTAGCACAGATACGCAGTATTTT CASSFSGVSTDTQYF
TRBJ2-1 15 TRBD2 once TRBV5-1 TGCGCCAGCAGTCCTGGCGGGAGAGGCTACAATGAGCAGTTCTTC CASSPGGRGYNEQFF
TRBJ2-2 17 TRBD2 - TRBV27 TGTGCCAGCAGTCTTAATATCGGGACTAGCTACACCCGGGAGCTGTTTTTT CASSLNIGTSYTRELFF
TRBJ1-2 15 - - TRBV4-1 TGCGCCAGCAGCCAATGGGGGGGGGTACTCTATGGCTACACCTTC CASSQWGGVLYGYTF
TRBJ2-3 17 TRBD2 - TRBV5-1 TGCGCCAGCAGCCCATTGACTAGCGGGGGAGGTAAAGATACGCAGTATTTT CASSPLTSGGGKDTQYF
TRBJ1-1 12 - - TRBV19 TGTGCCAGTAGTATTGGGGCGACGGAAGCTTTCTTT CASSIGATEAFF
TRBJ2-3 16 TRBD2 - TRBV7-8 TGTGCCAGCAGCTTATATCCTAGCGGTGCGGGGGATACGCAGTATTTT CASSLYPSGAGDTQYF
TRBJ2-1 13 - - TRBV28 TGTGCCAGTTCCGGGAGCTCCTACAATGAGCAGTTCTTC CASSGSSYNEQFF